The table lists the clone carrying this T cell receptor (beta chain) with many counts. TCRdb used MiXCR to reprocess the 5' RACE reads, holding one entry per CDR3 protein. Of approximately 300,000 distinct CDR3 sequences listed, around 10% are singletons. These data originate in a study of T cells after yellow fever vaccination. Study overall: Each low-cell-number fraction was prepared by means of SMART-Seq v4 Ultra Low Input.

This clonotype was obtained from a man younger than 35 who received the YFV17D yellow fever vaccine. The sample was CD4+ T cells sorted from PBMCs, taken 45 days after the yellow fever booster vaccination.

CDR3 coding DNA: TGTGCCAGCAGCCAAGATCTCGATCAGCCCCAGCATTTT. Its translation: CASSQDLDQPQHF. This chain uses TRBV3-1 with TRBJ1-5; D is undetermined. The length of the CDR3 is 13 residues. V was clipped by 0 bases and J by 5 bases, with 5 bases between them. Germline assignment: CDR1 LGHDT and CDR2 YNNKEL (reference sequence).